Described below is a single T cell receptor (beta chain) sequence and its context. These data come from a study of shared clonotypes between healthy human individuals. Here immunoSEQ multiplex PCR was the method, and the copy in TCRdb shows in-frame clones only, minus some. Of millions of clones listed, more than 85% were seen once; the top ten hold about 0.41%. The source of this sequence is a man aged 18 to 35 in good health. Some clones in this sample may be carry-over from other donors' samples. Sequencing used naive CD4+ T cells from PBMCs. Subset described: CD45RA+ positively selected.

The DNA for the CDR3 is TGTGCCAGCAGCGTCAGGGGGCAGCCCGGGGAGCTGTTTTTT. Translated, it gives CASSVRGQPGELFF. V usage is TRBV9 and J usage is TRBJ2-2, with 8 positions matching TRBD1. V shed 2 bases, J shed 6 bases, and the junction held 3 bases outside the gene matches. Germline V gene lookup returns CDR1 SGDLS and CDR2 YYNGEE. The CDR3 is made up of 14 amino acids.